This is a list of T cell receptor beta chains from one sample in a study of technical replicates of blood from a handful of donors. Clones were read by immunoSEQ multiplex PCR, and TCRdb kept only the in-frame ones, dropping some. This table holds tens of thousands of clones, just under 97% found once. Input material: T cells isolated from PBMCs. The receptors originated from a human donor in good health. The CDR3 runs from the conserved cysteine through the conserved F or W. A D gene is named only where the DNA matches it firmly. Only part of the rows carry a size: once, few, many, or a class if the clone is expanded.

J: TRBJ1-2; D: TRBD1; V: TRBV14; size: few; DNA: TGTGCCAGCAGCCAAGTTGGGACAGATGGCTACACCTTC; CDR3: CASSQVGTDGYTF
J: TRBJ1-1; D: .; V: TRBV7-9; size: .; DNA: TGTGCCAGCAGCCGAGTCCAGGGGATCGGGACTGAAGCTTTCTTT; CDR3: CASSRVQGIGTEAFF
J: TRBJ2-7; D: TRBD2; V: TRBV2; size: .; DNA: TGTGCCAGCAGTGCGCTAGCGGGGGGCCCTAGCTCCTACGAGCAGTACTTC; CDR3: CASSALAGGPSSYEQYF
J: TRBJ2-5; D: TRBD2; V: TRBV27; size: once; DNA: TGTGCCAGCAGAAAAACCGGGACTACGTTGACGGAGACCCAGTACTTC; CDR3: CASRKTGTTLTETQYF
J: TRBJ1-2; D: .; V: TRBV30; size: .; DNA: TGTGCCTGCTCGCGGGATGAGAGGGTCGCCGGGGGCTACACCTTC; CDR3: CACSRDERVAGGYTF
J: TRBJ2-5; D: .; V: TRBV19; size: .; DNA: TGTGCCAGTAGCCAGGGGCAAGAGACCCAGTACTTC; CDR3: CASSQGQETQYF
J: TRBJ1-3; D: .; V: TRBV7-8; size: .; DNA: TGTGCCAGCAGCCTCGACAGGGGAAACACCATATATTTT; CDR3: CASSLDRGNTIYF
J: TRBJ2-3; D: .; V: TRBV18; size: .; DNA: TGTGCCAGCTCTGATCAGGGAAGCTTTTTAGATACGCAGTATTTT; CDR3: CASSDQGSFLDTQYF
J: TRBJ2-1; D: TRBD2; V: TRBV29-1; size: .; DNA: TGCAGCGCTATGGGACTAGGACTATACAATGAGCAGTTCTTC; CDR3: CSAMGLGLYNEQFF
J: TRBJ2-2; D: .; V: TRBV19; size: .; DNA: TGTGCCAGTAGTGCAAACCCCTTTATAGGGGATTCAGGGCGAACCGGGGAGCTGTTTTTT; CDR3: CASSANPFIGDSGRTGELFF
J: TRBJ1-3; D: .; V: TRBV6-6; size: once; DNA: TGTGCCAGCAGTTACTCCTTAGATCCTGGAAACACCATATATTTT; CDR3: CASSYSLDPGNTIYF
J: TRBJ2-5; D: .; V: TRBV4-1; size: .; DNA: TGCGCCAGCAGCCAAGTTACCGGGGGTGCCCAGTACTTC; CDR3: CASSQVTGGAQYF